This T cell receptor beta chain was sequenced during a study of blood T cell repertoires in COVID-19. The wider study: The study drew acute and convalescent COVID-19 samples from the United States, Italy and Spain. T cells, B-cell-depleted T cells, or PBMCs supplied cDNA or gDNA.

Study processing details: Using reference gene primer amplification, nucleated cell counts were estimated. Produced via immunoSEQ multiplex PCR; TCRdb's table is partial and in-frame only. V and J calls and clone size come straight from that table; D and trimming were deduced from the DNA. This table holds over 200,000 clones, about 88% found once. Trimming left V 0 bases short and J 5 bases short, with 10 bases between. CDR1 is LGHNA, CDR2 YNFKEQ, per germline. The CDR3 sequence is 15 residues long. Sequences were obtained from peripheral blood. The clonotype was recovered from a man between 35 and 55 years old with active or convalescent COVID-19. V is TRBV4-2 and J is TRBJ2-2; D not resolved. The CDR3 sequence: CASSQEALLTGELFF. CDR3 nucleotides: TGTGCCAGCAGCCAAGAGGCCCTTTTGACCGGGGAGCTGTTTTTT.